This entry concerns a single T cell receptor beta chain. Antigen unknown. This sample stems from a study of cytomegalovirus exposure and HLA in healthy donors. Healthy bone marrow donors made up the donors. Germline-derived CDR1 and CDR2 are MNHNS and SASEGT. This CDR3 is 13 amino acids long. The PCR used 60 Vbeta and 13 Jbeta primers. Measured with immunoSEQ multiplex PCR; TCRdb has only the in-frame clones, and not every one. This table has around 140,000 clones, approximately 87% appearing once. The study, taken as a whole, reports: DRB1 showed the most TCR associations and HLA-C the fewest in a later analysis, as rates varied by HLA locus. Beyond CMV serostatus, there was no information to go on about immune exposure.

The sample was PBMCs. J is TRBJ2-5 and V is TRBV6-1, with a possible D match to TRBD1 (5 bases). The J call may be faulty, since TRBJ2-7 better matches the DNA end. The clonotype comes from a man aged 40-50 years in good health and CMV-seronegative. The CDR3 spells CASSERTTYEQYF. In nucleotides, the CDR3 is TGTGCCAGCAGTGAACGGACAACTTACGAGCAGTACTTC.